The subject of this entry is one T cell receptor (beta chain). These data originate in a study of cytomegalovirus exposure and HLA in healthy donors. This CDR3 comprises 13 residues. CDR1 is LNHDA, CDR2 SQIVND, per germline (reference sequence). J lost 6 bases, V lost 8 bases, and 2 bases had no gene match. Here immunoSEQ multiplex PCR was the method, and the copy in TCRdb shows in-frame clones only, minus some. Here the sample spans about 79,000 clones, over 85% being singletons. The material sequenced was PBMCs. The chain joins TRBV19 to TRBJ1-5; 12 nucleotides align to TRBD1. This clonotype was obtained from a woman between 25 and 40 years old in good health and CMV-seronegative. This CDR3 reads CASGTGGFQPQHF. The CDR3 DNA is TGTGCCAGTGGGACAGGGGGCTTTCAGCCCCAGCATTTT.